What follows are 7 T cell receptor beta chains derived from one specimen sequenced in a study of identical twins. From the 5' RACE reads, TCRdb called clonotypes with MiXCR, one entry per CDR3 protein. The data contain fewer than 900,000 distinct CDR3 sequences, about 20% of them singletons. The same data also went into a second study, on T cells expressing NK-cell markers.

Material: PBMCs. The source is a woman aged 18-30 years in good health.

This chain links TRBV20-1 with TRBJ2-3; 14 bases align to TRBD2. The V segment lost 1 base and the J segment 4 bases; nucleotides outside the gene matches: 7. Per germline, CDR1 DFQATT and CDR2 SNEGSKA (reference sequence). This CDR3 contains 17 residues. The CDR3 protein is CSARGPMGLAGADTQYF. The CDR3 region has the DNA TGCAGTGCTAGAGGTCCCATGGGACTAGCGGGAGCAGATACGCAGTATTTT.

This clonotype has just a few counts. The chain recombines TRBV12-3 or TRBV12-4 with TRBJ2-5; a possible D gene is TRBD2 (5 bases). The CDR3 loop spans 14 amino acids. The ends were cut back, 3 bases at V and 3 bases at J, with 11 bases in the middle. The CDR3 region has the DNA TGTGCCAGCAGTTTTCGAGACTACAAAGAGACCCAGTACTTC. It specifies CASSFRDYKETQYF.

In its sample, this clonotype was seen a few times. V usage is TRBV7-2 and J usage is TRBJ2-1, with 11 bases that match TRBD2. The CDR3 has 17 amino acids. In germline, CDR1 is SGHTA, CDR2 FQGNSA. V shed 8 bases and J 9 bases; nucleotides not matched to a gene: 18. CDR3 sequence (DNA): TGTGCCAGCCGCAAGACAGGGATGACTAGCGGGACGGGTGAGCAGTTCTTC. Translation: CASRKTGMTSGTGEQFF.

Only a few counts were recorded for this clonotype. V and J are TRBV5-1 and TRBJ1-2; D remains ambiguous. Between the trimmed V and J ends, which lost 0 bases and 7 bases, there was a span of 13 bases. This CDR3 spans 14 amino acids. Germline CDR1 reads SGHRS; CDR2 reads YFSETQ. CDR3 coding DNA: TGCGCCAGCAGCTTGGGAACAGCCCCGCGTGGCTACACCTTC. Amino acids: CASSLGTAPRGYTF.

The V call is TRBV5-1, the J call TRBJ1-1; possibly TRBD1 for D (6 bases). The germline CDR1 and CDR2 sequences are SGHRS and YFSETQ. The CDR3 covers 16 residues. Trimming took off 0 bases at V and 5 bases at J, with 17 bases between the two ends. CDR3 region: CASSLEAGRGWTEAFF. The CDR3 region has the DNA TGCGCCAGCAGCTTGGAGGCAGGGAGGGGGTGGACTGAAGCTTTCTTT.

The chain has TRBV5-1 and TRBJ2-5; no definite D call. CDR1 SGHRS and CDR2 YFSETQ come from the germline V gene. Deletions cut 2 bases from V and 5 bases from J, with 10 bases between. The CDR3 spans 13 residues. CDR3 bases: TGCGCCAGCAGCTTAGAACACCGGGAGACCCAGTACTTC. It yields the protein CASSLEHRETQYF.

This chain connects TRBV2 to TRBJ1-5; D is ambiguous. V was shortened by 6 bases and J by 3 bases, with 12 bases between the two germline ends. The CDR3 runs 14 residues. Per the germline V gene, CDR1 is SNHLY and CDR2 is FYNNEI. CDR3 coding DNA: TGTGCCAGCAGAGAGTGGACGGTCAATCAGCCCCAGCATTTT. This gives the protein CASREWTVNQPQHF.